This T cell receptor (beta chain) stems from a study of control samples from healthy donors and cancer patients. TCRdb's copy holds only in-frame clones and misses some; the assay was immunoSEQ multiplex PCR. This table has about 120,000 clones, around nine tenths appearing once. The V end lost 2 bases, the J end lost 2 bases, and 6 bases lay between the germline ends. CDR1 SGHAT and CDR2 FQNNGV come from the germline V gene. The CDR3 is made up of 13 amino acids. The clonotype comes from a woman between 70 and 85 years old in good health. The genes are TRBV11-2 and TRBJ2-5, with D uncertain. Sequencing input: blood. For the CDR3, the DNA is TGTGCCAGCAGCTTAAGTCAGCAAGAGACCCAGTACTTC. Protein sequence: CASSLSQQETQYF.